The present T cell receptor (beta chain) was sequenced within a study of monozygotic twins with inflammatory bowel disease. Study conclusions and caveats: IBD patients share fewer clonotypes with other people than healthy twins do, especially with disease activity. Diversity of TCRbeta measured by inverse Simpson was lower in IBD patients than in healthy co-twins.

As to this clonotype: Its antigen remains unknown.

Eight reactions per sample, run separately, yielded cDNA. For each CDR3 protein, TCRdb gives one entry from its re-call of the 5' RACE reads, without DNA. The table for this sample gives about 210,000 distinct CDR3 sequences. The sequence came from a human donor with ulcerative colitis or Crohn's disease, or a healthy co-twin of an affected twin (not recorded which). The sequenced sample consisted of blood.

The CDR3 reads CATPRPDPATEAFF. The rearrangement links TRBV5-1 to TRBJ1-1; TCRdb's D call, TRBD1, is unchecked because there is no DNA. CDR3 size: 14 residues. CDR1 is SGHRS and CDR2 is YFSETQ in the germline V gene.